Described below is a single T cell receptor beta chain sequence and its context. Its specificity is not known. The sample is drawn from a study of shared clonotypes between healthy human individuals. Whole-study results and caveats: Investigators collected only blood, and repertoires in tissues likely differ. Clonotypes shared by all four donors outscored non-shared clonotypes in generation probability.

Adults of Caucasian background living in Nashville, Tennessee made up all donors. Sorted-subset replicate PCRs used around 220 ng DNA, around 31,000 T cell genomes. Assay: immunoSEQ multiplex PCR; the TCRdb copy retains only in-frame clones and omits some. This table has 500,000 or so clones, approximately 95% appearing once. From germline, CDR1 is MDHEN and CDR2 SYDVKM. The CDR3 runs 15 residues. V was pared by 3 bases and J by 4 bases, with 13 bases between. The receptor comes from a young woman in good health. The chain links TRBV28 to TRBJ1-5, with D possibly matching TRBD1 (6 bases). Sequencing input: naive CD4+ T cells sorted from blood. Indicated subset: CD45RA+ positively selected. The CDR3 is CASSFPGALNQPQHF. CDR3 DNA: TGTGCCAGCAGTTTCCCGGGGGCGTTAAATCAGCCCCAGCATTTT.